This TCR beta chain comes out of a study of regulatory T cells in long-lasting Graves disease. With iRepertoire HTBI primers and Arm-PCR of CDR3 regions, TCR beta libraries were built. MiXCR, applied by TCRdb to the multiplex PCR reads, yields one record per CDR3 protein. This sample yields about 610,000 distinct CDR3 sequences, of which around 15% are seen a single time; around 11% belongs to the top ten. CDR1 is SGHDT, CDR2 YYEEEE, per germline. Trimming stripped 5 bases from V and 2 bases from J, with 16 bases between. The CDR3 covers 15 residues. Sample time point: newly diagnosed GD, antithyroid drugs for less than 3 months. TCR sequences were obtained from RNA taken from PBMCs. This clonotype was seen a handful of times. The same sample was also studied in work on T cells in Graves' hyperthyroidism and ophthalmopathy. That work adds: A set of HTBI primers served as the primers for a first-round RT-PCR of the TCR CDR3.

The rearrangement uses TRBV5-6 and TRBJ1-1; D is ambiguous. This receptor was taken from a man younger than 35 with Graves disease. The sequences come from peripheral blood mononuclear cells (PBMCs), collected at new diagnosis, from a patient treated with antithyroid drugs. CDR3 region: CASRFRARANTEAFF. The CDR3, as DNA: TGTGCCAGCAGGTTCCGGGCCCGGGCTAACACTGAAGCTTTCTTT.